A single sample is the source of the 15 T cell receptor beta chains below, sequenced in a study of shared clonotypes between healthy human individuals. Clones were sequenced by immunoSEQ multiplex PCR, and TCRdb holds only the in-frame ones, with some missing. The data contain under 1,100,000 clones, about 75% of them singletons. The specimen was memory CD4+ T cells sorted from blood. Subset meaning: CD45RA-negative fraction. All receptors derive from a man younger than 35 in good health.

J is TRBJ1-2 and V is TRBV5-1, with unresolved D. This CDR3 comprises 17 residues. Germline assignment: CDR1 SGHRS and CDR2 YFSETQ. Trimming pared 0 bases from V and 0 bases from J, leaving 15 bases between. CDR3: CASSLGTASVSNYGYTF. The CDR3 DNA sequence: TGCGCCAGCAGCTTGGGGACGGCGTCTGTTTCTAACTATGGCTACACCTTC.

This clone was observed at least ten times. The chain carries TRBV19 and TRBJ2-1; TRBD2 aligns across 8 bases. CDR3 length: 13 amino acids. Germline CDR1 and CDR2: LNHDA and SQIVND (reference sequence). V shed 5 bases and J 5 bases; nucleotides not matched to a gene: 2. The CDR3 reads CASSLSGNNEQFF. The CDR3 nucleotides are TGTGCCAGTAGTCTTAGCGGGAACAATGAGCAGTTCTTC.

This clone is a singleton in its sample. Other DNA variants within this sample encode the same CDR3. The CDR3 reads CASSLTTYEQYF. The CDR3 DNA is TGTGCCAGCAGCTTGACCACCTACGAGCAGTACTTC. The V gene is TRBV7-2, the J gene TRBJ2-7, with D unclear. The CDR3 runs 12 residues. CDR1 is SGHTA and CDR2 is FQGNSA in the germline V gene. V was clipped by 3 bases and J by 2 bases, with 5 bases between them.

This clone was seen only once. The V and J genes are TRBV2 and TRBJ2-7, with 8 bases aligning to TRBD2. This CDR3 spans 14 amino acids. Germline V lookup: CDR1 SNHLY, CDR2 FYNNEI. V was clipped by 7 bases and J by 1 base; unmatched bases: 6. In DNA form, the CDR3 reads TGTGCCAGCAAGGTAGCGGGGCCTTCCTACGAGCAGTACTTC. Amino acid sequence: CASKVAGPSYEQYF.

The rearrangement joins TRBV5-8 to TRBJ2-7; D gene unclear. CDR3 length: 14 amino acids. The germline gives CDR1 SGHTS, CDR2 YDEGEE. Trimming stripped 2 bases from V and 2 bases from J, with 11 bases between. CDR3 loop: CASSFTGYAYEQYF. The CDR3 nucleotides are TGTGCCAGCAGCTTTACGGGCTACGCCTACGAGCAGTACTTC.

The chain is built from TRBV6-5 and TRBJ1-2, with 8 bases identical to TRBD1. J gave up 7 bases and V 5 bases, and 12 bases lay outside the gene matches. Germline V lookup: CDR1 MNHEY, CDR2 SVGAGI. The CDR3 consists of 15 residues. The CDR3 nucleotides are TGTGCCAGCAGTCCTAAGCTTCAGGGGGCTCTTGGCTACACCTTC. The encoded protein is CASSPKLQGALGYTF.

The J gene is TRBJ2-7, the V gene TRBV5-6, with TRBD2 matching over 8 bases. Germline V lookup: CDR1 SGHDT, CDR2 YYEEEE. The CDR3 sequence is 15 residues long. The V and J ends lost 0 bases and 4 bases, in that order; junction bases with no gene match: 6. In DNA form, the CDR3 reads TGTGCCAGCAGCTTGGAGTGGGCTAGCGGGTACGAGCAGTACTTC. It yields the protein CASSLEWASGYEQYF.

The chain couples TRBV15 to TRBJ1-1; D remains ambiguous. The CDR3 is 14 residues long. The ends were cut back, 1 base at V and 1 base at J, with 7 bases in the middle. Germline CDR1 reads LNHNV; CDR2 reads YYDKDF (reference sequence). CDR3 sequence (DNA): TGTGCCACCAGCAGAGCTGGAGGGAACACTGAAGCTTTCTTT. It translates to CATSRAGGNTEAFF.

The chain carries TRBV6-1 and TRBJ1-2; TRBD1 matches at 10 bases. V shed 0 bases, J shed 0 bases, and the junction held 10 bases outside the gene matches. The CDR3 is 19 amino acids. Germline V gene sequence: CDR1 MNHNS, CDR2 SASEGT. The CDR3 DNA is TGTGCCAGCAGTGAAGCCGGTCCGGGACAGGGGACAGCTAACTATGGCTACACCTTC. Amino acids: CASSEAGPGQGTANYGYTF.

This clone showed up just a few times. Within the sample, other DNA sequences also encode this same CDR3. This chain joins TRBV28 and TRBJ1-2; D gene ambiguous. Germline values: CDR1 MDHEN, CDR2 SYDVKM. V lost 4 bases and J 1 base, leaving 4 bases between the germline ends. CDR3 size: 12 residues. Here the CDR3 reads CASSSFNYGYTF. CDR3 DNA: TGTGCCAGCAGTTCTTTTAACTATGGCTACACCTTC.

V usage is TRBV2 and J usage is TRBJ2-1; D ambiguous. CDR1 is SNHLY, CDR2 FYNNEI, per germline. Trimming took 3 bases from V and 0 from J, leaving 3 bases between them. The CDR3 length is 13 residues. The CDR3 coding sequence is TGTGCCAGCAGTGACCTCTCCTACAATGAGCAGTTCTTC. Amino acids: CASSDLSYNEQFF.

The CDR3 loop is CASSLLASGYEQYF. DNA for the CDR3: TGTGCCAGCAGCTTGCTTGCTAGCGGGTACGAGCAGTACTTC. The rearrangement links TRBV5-5 to TRBJ2-7, with TRBD2 matching 8 bases. The CDR3 is made up of 14 amino acids. From germline, CDR1 is SGHKS and CDR2 YYEKEE (reference sequence). With V trimmed by 1 base and J by 4 bases, 4 bases remained unmatched.

The chain recombines TRBV7-2 with TRBJ2-3; no clear D. Trimming removed 0 bases at V and 1 base at J, with 5 bases between. The V gene's germline CDR1 is SGHTA and CDR2 FQGNSA. The CDR3 runs to 14 residues. The CDR3 spells CASSLAKGTDTQYF. The DNA for the CDR3 is TGTGCCAGCAGCTTAGCGAAGGGCACAGATACGCAGTATTTT. Full variable domain (remainder filled in from reference TRBV7-2 and TRBJ2-3): GAGVSQSPSNKVTEKGKDVELRCDPISGHTALYWYRQSLGQGLEFLIYFQGNSAPDKSGLPSDRFSAERTGGSVSTLTIQRTQQEDSAVYLCASSLAKGTDTQYFGPGTRLTVL.

J is TRBJ2-2 and V is TRBV5-1; no reliable D call. CDR1 SGHRS and CDR2 YFSETQ come from the germline V gene. V lost 0 bases, J lost 0 bases, and 18 bases lay in between. This CDR3 contains 19 residues. CDR3 protein: CASSLALNAQNANTGELFF. CDR3 nucleotide sequence: TGCGCCAGCAGCTTGGCGCTAAACGCCCAAAACGCGAACACCGGGGAGCTGTTTTTT.

V gene TRBV7-9 combines with J gene TRBJ2-1; no reliable D call. The V and J ends lost 5 bases and 5 bases respectively, with 13 bases between them. Germline CDR1 is SEHNR and CDR2 is FQNEAQ (reference sequence). The CDR3 covers 14 residues. CDR3 residues: CASSPSQAHNEQFF. The CDR3 DNA reads as TGTGCCAGCAGCCCATCCCAGGCGCACAATGAGCAGTTCTTC.